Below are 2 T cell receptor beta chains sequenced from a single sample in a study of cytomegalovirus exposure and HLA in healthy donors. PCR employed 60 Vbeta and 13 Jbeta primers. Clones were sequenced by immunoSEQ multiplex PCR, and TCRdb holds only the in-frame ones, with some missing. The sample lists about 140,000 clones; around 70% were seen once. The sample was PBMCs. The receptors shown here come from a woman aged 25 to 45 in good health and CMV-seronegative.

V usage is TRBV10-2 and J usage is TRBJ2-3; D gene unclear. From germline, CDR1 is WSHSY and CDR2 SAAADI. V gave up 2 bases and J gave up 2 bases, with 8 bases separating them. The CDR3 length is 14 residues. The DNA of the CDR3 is TGCGCCAGCAGTGAGGGGCAGACCACAGATACGCAGTATTTT. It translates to CASSEGQTTDTQYF.

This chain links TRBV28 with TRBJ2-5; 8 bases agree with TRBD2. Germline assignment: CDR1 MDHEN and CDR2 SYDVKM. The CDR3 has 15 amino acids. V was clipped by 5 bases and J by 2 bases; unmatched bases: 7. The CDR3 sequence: CASSQAGTSQETQYF. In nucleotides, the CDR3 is TGTGCCAGCAGTCAGGCCGGGACTAGTCAAGAGACCCAGTACTTC.